The T cell receptor beta chain described here comes from a study of vaccination effects on CD4 cells after COVID-19. Across the whole study: Following the second dose by a median of 72 days, the post-vaccine samples were obtained.

After expansion with viral peptide pools in the ViraFEST assay, antigen-specific CD4+ T cells were sequenced. When ten to eleven days of culture had elapsed, CD4+ T cells were isolated. Vaccine administered to participants consisted of two doses of either BNT162b2 or mRNA-1273. Nucleocapsid antibodies were negative in the vaccine recipients, who had never had SARS-CoV-2 infection. In the cultures, half the medium was exchanged for IL-2 medium on days 3 and 7. CDR1 is SGHRS and CDR2 is YFSETQ in the germline V gene. CDR3 length equals 14 residues. V lost 0 bases to trimming and J lost 1 base, with 7 bases between them. Using immunoSEQ multiplex PCR, the repertoire was profiled, and TCRdb retains in-frame clones only, with some absent. The top ten clones hold 7% to 9.5% of a sample with fewer than 30,000 clones, over 70% of them seen once. About this clone itself: Its specificity is not known.

The clonotype comes from a human donor who received a COVID-19 vaccine. The gene calls are TRBV5-1 and TRBJ1-2, with unresolved D. The sequences come from CD4+ T cells from PBMCs cultured with SARS-CoV-2 spike peptides, collected after COVID-19 vaccination. The CDR3 sequence: CASSLDGNNYGYTF. CDR3 coding DNA: TGCGCCAGCAGCTTGGACGGGAATAACTATGGCTACACCTTC.